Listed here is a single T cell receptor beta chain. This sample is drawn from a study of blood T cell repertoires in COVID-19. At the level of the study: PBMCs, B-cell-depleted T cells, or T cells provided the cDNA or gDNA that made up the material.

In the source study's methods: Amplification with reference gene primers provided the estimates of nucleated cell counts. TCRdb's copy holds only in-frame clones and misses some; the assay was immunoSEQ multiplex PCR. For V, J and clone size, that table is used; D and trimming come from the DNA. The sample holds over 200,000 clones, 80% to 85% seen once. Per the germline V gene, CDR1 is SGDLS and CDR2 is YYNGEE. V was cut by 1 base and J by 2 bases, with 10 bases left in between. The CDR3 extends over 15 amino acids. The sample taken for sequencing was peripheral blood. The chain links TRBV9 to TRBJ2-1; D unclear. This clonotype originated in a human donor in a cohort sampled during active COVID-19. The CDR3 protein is CASSVLHIPYNEQFF. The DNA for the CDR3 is TGTGCCAGCAGCGTATTACACATCCCCTACAATGAGCAGTTCTTC.